This T cell receptor (beta chain) came from a study of OX40 agonist ivuxolimab in advanced cancers. Study summary: Checkpoint inhibitors had been given previously to around 38% of patients.

V trimming: 0 bases; J trimming: 2 bases; junction bases outside the gene matches: 4. This CDR3 comprises 15 residues. CDR1 and CDR2 (germline): MNHEY, SMNVEV (reference sequence). Libraries were prepared by immunoSEQ multiplex PCR; TCRdb keeps only in-frame clonotypes and omits some of them. Counted here are fewer than 85,000 clones, roughly 92% occurring once; the ten biggest clones make up roughly 2.4%. Whole-study findings and limits: Circulating CD4+ and CD8+ T cells showed clonal expansion by week 6 at 0.1 to 3.0 mg/kg. CD8+ T cells showed, on average, more clonal expansion than CD4+ cells.

Concerning this clone itself: What it recognizes is unknown.

Samples of blood were obtained at baseline, on cycle 4 day 1, and on cycle 7 day 1. The sequence was collected from an adult with an advanced solid tumor such as melanoma, head and neck, liver or kidney cancer. Sequencing used CD4+ or CD8+ T cells sorted from blood, obtained in a trial of the OX40 agonist ivuxolimab. The rearrangement joins TRBV27 to TRBJ2-7; TRBD1 matches at 7 bases. CDR3 in DNA: TGTGCCAGCAGTTTATCGGACAGGCGACCCTACGAGCAGTACTTC. The encoded protein is CASSLSDRRPYEQYF.